The subject of this entry is one T cell receptor (beta chain). The time point here: baseline, week 1 (first vaccination visit). Treatment denoted: pre-vaccination baseline after standard-of-care therapy. New WHO grade 3 or 4 astrocytomas that were IDH1-mutant and ATRX-lost occurred in the donors. This sample was taken from a study of a mutant IDH1 vaccine in newly diagnosed glioma. Germline lookup yields CDR1 LNHDA and CDR2 SQIVND (reference sequence). The CDR3 spans 15 residues. Trimming cost V 3 bases and J 0 bases, with 9 bases left between them. Using immunoSEQ multiplex PCR, the repertoire was profiled, and TCRdb retains in-frame clones only, with some absent. The sample records 50,000 or so clones, approximately 90% being singletons.

The source was PBMCs, collected from a glioma patient treated with radiotherapy, temozolomide or both. The chain links TRBV19 to TRBJ2-4; D may be TRBD2 (5 bases). The TCR sequence derives from a man aged 35 to 55 with glioma. CDR3 sequence (DNA): TGTGCCAGTAGTATCCGAGGGATAGCCAAAAACATTCAGTACTTC. Translation: CASSIRGIAKNIQYF.